Below are 4 T cell receptor beta chains sequenced from a single sample in a study of shared clonotypes between healthy human individuals. Libraries were prepared by immunoSEQ multiplex PCR; TCRdb keeps only in-frame clonotypes and omits some of them. The data contain 550,000 to 750,000 clones, around 95% of them seen just once; the ten biggest clones take up 0.1% to 0.11%. Naive CD8 cells lacked CD45RO, underwent positive selection for CCR7 and left out terminally differentiated effector memory CD45RA+ cells. Sequenced sample: naive CD8+ T cells sorted from blood. The source is a woman aged 30 to 39 in good health.

The chain links TRBV5-1 to TRBJ1-1; D unclear. The V gene lost 0 bases and the J gene lost 1 base, with 13 bases spanning the gap. CDR3 size: 16 residues. CDR1 is SGHRS, CDR2 YFSETQ, per germline. The CDR3 coding sequence is TGCGCCAGCAGCTTGGAGACCCGATGGGGGAACACTGAAGCTTTCTTT. This translates into CASSLETRWGNTEAFF.

This rearrangement joins TRBV5-1 to TRBJ2-5; TRBD2 aligns across 8 bases. The germline gives CDR1 SGHRS, CDR2 YFSETQ. The CDR3 length is 12 residues. Trimming at V came to 4 bases and at J to 11 bases, leaving 7 bases not matched to a gene. This chain's CDR3 is CASSPGEREQYF. The CDR3 DNA is TGCGCCAGCAGCCCAGGGGAGCGGGAGCAGTACTTC.

The V call is TRBV7-9, the J call TRBJ2-1; no reliable D call. Looked up from germline, CDR1 is SEHNR and CDR2 is FQNEAQ (reference sequence). CDR3 length equals 15 residues. Between the trimmed V and J ends, which lost 8 bases and 5 bases, there was a span of 19 bases. The CDR3 sequence: CASVTRQTLHNEQFF. The CDR3 nucleotides read TGTGCCAGCGTTACGCGACAAACTCTTCACAATGAGCAGTTCTTC.

The chain uses TRBV9 and TRBJ2-7; D gene ambiguous. Germline CDR1 reads SGDLS; CDR2 reads YYNGEE. The length of the CDR3 is 12 residues. The ends were cut back, 3 bases at V and 0 bases at J, with 4 bases in the middle. The CDR3 spells CASSALSYEQYF. CDR3 bases: TGTGCCAGCAGCGCCCTCTCCTACGAGCAGTACTTC.